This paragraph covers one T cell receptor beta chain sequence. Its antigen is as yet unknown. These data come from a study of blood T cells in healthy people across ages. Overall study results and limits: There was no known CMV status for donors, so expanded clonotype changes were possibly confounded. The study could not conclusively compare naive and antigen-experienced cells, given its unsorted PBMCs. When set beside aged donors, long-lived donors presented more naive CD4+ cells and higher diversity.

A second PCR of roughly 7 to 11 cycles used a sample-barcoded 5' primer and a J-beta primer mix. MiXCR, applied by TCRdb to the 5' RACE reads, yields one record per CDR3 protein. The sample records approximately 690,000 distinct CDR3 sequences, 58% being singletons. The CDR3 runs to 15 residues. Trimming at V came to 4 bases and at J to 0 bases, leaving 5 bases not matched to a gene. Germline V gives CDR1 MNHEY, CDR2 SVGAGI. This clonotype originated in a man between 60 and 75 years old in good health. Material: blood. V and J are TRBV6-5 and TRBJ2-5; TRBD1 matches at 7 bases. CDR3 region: CASSSPGQHQETQYF. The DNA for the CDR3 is TGTGCCAGCAGTTCCCCGGGACAGCACCAAGAGACCCAGTACTTC.